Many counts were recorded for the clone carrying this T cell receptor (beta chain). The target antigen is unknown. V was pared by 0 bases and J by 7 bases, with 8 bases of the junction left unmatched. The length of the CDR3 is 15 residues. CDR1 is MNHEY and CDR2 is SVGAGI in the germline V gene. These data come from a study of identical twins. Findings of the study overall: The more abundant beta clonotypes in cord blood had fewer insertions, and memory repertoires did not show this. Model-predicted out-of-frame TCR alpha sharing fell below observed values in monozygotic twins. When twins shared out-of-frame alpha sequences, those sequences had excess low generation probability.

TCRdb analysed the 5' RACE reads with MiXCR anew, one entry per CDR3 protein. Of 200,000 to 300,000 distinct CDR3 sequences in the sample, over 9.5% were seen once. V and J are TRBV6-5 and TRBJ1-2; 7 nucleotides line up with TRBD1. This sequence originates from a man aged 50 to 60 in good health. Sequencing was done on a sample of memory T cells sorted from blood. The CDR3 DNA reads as TGTGCCAGCAGTTACTCTAGACAGGGCGTCTCTGGCTACACCTTC. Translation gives CASSYSRQGVSGYTF.